Listed below are T cell receptor beta chains from one sample, sequenced in a study of T-cell reconstitution after alpha-beta-depleted transplantation in children. MiXCR, run by TCRdb on the PCR reads, gives a single entry per CDR3 protein. The data show about 610,000 distinct CDR3 sequences, roughly a tenth seen once. This sample comprised PBMCs from the stem cell graft donor, obtained from the stem cell graft. The receptors shown here come from a human donor who donated a stem cell graft to a child with acute myeloid leukemia. The CDR3 runs from the conserved cysteine through the conserved F or W. D genes are given only for firm matches. For some rows the clone size is stated as once, few or many, or as a class when expanded; others skip it.

J: TRBJ2-1
D: TRBD2
size: many
V: TRBV12-3/TRBV12-4
DNA: TGTGCCAGCAGTCCTACTAGCGGGCCCTATCCCTCCTACAATGAGCAGTTCTTC
CDR3: CASSPTSGPYPSYNEQFF

J: TRBJ2-7
D: .
size: .
V: TRBV27
DNA: TGTGCCAGCAGCCAATTGGGGAGAGGGCCTGACGAGCAGTACTTC
CDR3: CASSQLGRGPDEQYF

J: TRBJ1-1
D: .
size: many
V: TRBV5-6
DNA: TGTGCCAGCAGCTCACGACAGACTGAAGCTTTCTTT
CDR3: CASSSRQTEAFF

J: TRBJ1-4
D: TRBD1
size: .
V: TRBV3-1
DNA: TGTGCCAGCAGCCGCAACTCAGGGGGACCCAACCTTCGGGAAAAACTGTTTTTT
CDR3: CASSRNSGGPNLREKLFF

J: TRBJ1-6
D: .
size: many
V: TRBV12-3/TRBV12-4
DNA: TGTGCCAGCAGTTTAGCAGGGAATAATTCACCCCTCCACTTT
CDR3: CASSLAGNNSPLHF

J: TRBJ2-7
D: TRBD2
size: .
V: TRBV4-2
DNA: TGTGCCAGCAGCCAAGAACTAGCGGGACCAACCTACGAGCAGTACTTC
CDR3: CASSQELAGPTYEQYF

J: TRBJ2-1
D: .
size: few
V: TRBV5-6
DNA: TGTGCCAGCAGCTTGGGTATCCCGGGGAATGAGCAGTTCTTC
CDR3: CASSLGIPGNEQFF

J: TRBJ2-1
D: TRBD1
size: many
V: TRBV7-2
DNA: TGTGCCAGCAGCTTAGTTATTGGACAGGGGTCCTACAATGAGCAGTTCTTC
CDR3: CASSLVIGQGSYNEQFF

J: TRBJ2-1
D: TRBD2
size: many
V: TRBV6-2/TRBV6-3
DNA: TGTGCCAGCAGAGGGGGACTAGCGTGGTACAATGAGCAGTTCTTC
CDR3: CASRGGLAWYNEQFF

J: TRBJ2-1
D: .
size: .
V: TRBV25-1
DNA: TGTGCCAGCAGGGCTCCTTGGGGCAATGAGCAGTTCTTC
CDR3: CASRAPWGNEQFF

J: TRBJ2-7
D: TRBD1
size: few
V: TRBV7-6
DNA: TGTGCCAGCAGCTTAGAGGGGGCCGACGAGCAGTACTTC
CDR3: CASSLEGADEQYF

J: TRBJ2-7
D: .
size: many
V: TRBV9
DNA: TGTGCCCAGCAATCCCCACAGGGTGGCGAGCAGTACTTC
CDR3: CAQQSPQGGEQYF

J: TRBJ2-7
D: .
size: few
V: TRBV6-2/TRBV6-3
DNA: TGTGCCAGCAACCCGGGACTAGGGGGCCTCTACGAGCAGTACTTC
CDR3: CASNPGLGGLYEQYF

J: TRBJ1-2
D: TRBD1
size: many
V: TRBV5-1
DNA: TGCGCCAGCAGCTCGGACCGGGCCCGACAGGGGGCTCCTAACTATGGCTACACCTTC
CDR3: CASSSDRARQGAPNYGYTF

J: TRBJ1-3
D: .
size: once
V: TRBV7-9
DNA: TGTGCCAGCAGCTTAGCCCACGGAACTGGAAACACCATATATTTT
CDR3: CASSLAHGTGNTIYF

J: TRBJ2-3
D: .
size: few
V: TRBV6-1
DNA: TGTGCCAGCAGTGCGGGGACGAGGGGCCATACGCAGTATTTT
CDR3: CASSAGTRGHTQYF

J: TRBJ1-1
D: .
size: .
V: TRBV27
DNA: TGTGCCAGCAGTTTTACAGGGATGGGGAACACTGAAGCTTTCTTT
CDR3: CASSFTGMGNTEAFF

J: TRBJ2-7
D: TRBD1
size: .
V: TRBV20-1
DNA: TGCAGTGCCACGACCCCCGGGACAGGGCTCTACGAGCAGTACTTC
CDR3: CSATTPGTGLYEQYF

J: TRBJ2-7
D: .
size: few
V: TRBV21-1
DNA: TGTGCCAGCAGCAAATTGGGAAGACAGGGGCGTTCCTACGAGCAGTACTTC
CDR3: CASSKLGRQGRSYEQYF

J: TRBJ2-3
D: .
size: .
V: TRBV7-3
DNA: TGTGCCAGCAGCTTAGGCCAATGGGGGGATACGCAGTATTTT
CDR3: CASSLGQWGDTQYF

J: TRBJ2-1
D: .
size: .
V: TRBV3-1
DNA: TGTGCCAGCACCCCGACTATAGCCGGCAATGAGCAGTTCTTC
CDR3: CASTPTIAGNEQFF

J: TRBJ2-1
D: TRBD1
size: few
V: TRBV20-1
DNA: TGCAGTGCCCTGGACAGGGTCAATGAGCAGTTCTTC
CDR3: CSALDRVNEQFF

J: TRBJ2-7
D: TRBD2
size: many
V: TRBV29-1
DNA: TGCAGCGTTGAAGAGCGGGAGGCGGTGAGGTACGAGCAGTACTTC
CDR3: CSVEEREAVRYEQYF

J: TRBJ2-5
D: .
size: .
V: TRBV19
DNA: TGTGCCAGTAGGCATGTTGGCACCTTAGGGGAGACCCAGTACTTC
CDR3: CASRHVGTLGETQYF

J: TRBJ2-1
D: .
size: few
V: TRBV20-1
DNA: TGCAGTGCTAAATGGTCCGGAGGGAATGAGCAGTTCTTC
CDR3: CSAKWSGGNEQFF

J: TRBJ2-7
D: .
size: .
V: TRBV14
DNA: TGTGCCAGCAGCCAGTGGCAGAGCTCCTACGAGCAGTACTTC
CDR3: CASSQWQSSYEQYF